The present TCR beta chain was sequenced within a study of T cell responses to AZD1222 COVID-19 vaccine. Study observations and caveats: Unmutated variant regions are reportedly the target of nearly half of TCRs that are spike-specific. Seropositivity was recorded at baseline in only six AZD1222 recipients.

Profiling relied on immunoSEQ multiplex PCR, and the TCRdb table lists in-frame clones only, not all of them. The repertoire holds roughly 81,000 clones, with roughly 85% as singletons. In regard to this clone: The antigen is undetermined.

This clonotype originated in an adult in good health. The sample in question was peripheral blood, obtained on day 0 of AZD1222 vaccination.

The CDR3 coding sequence is TGTGCCAGCAGTGAAGGGTTAACTACCTACGAGCAGTACTTC. Translating gives CASSEGLTTYEQYF. This sequence joins TRBV2 and TRBJ2-7; D not certain. V lost 1 base and J lost 2, with 9 bases in between. The CDR3 loop spans 14 amino acids. Germline V lookup: CDR1 SNHLY, CDR2 FYNNEI.